The rows below give T cell receptor beta chains drawn from one sample of a study of blood T cell repertoires in COVID-19. Sequenced by immunoSEQ multiplex PCR; TCRdb stores in-frame clones only, minus some. The sample contains roughly 340,000 clones, 85% to 90% of which appear only once. The source material was PBMCs or T cells enriched from blood (not recorded which). These receptor sequences come from a man younger than 35 who had recovered from COVID-19. Each CDR3 is given with its conserved first and last residue. Fields, in order: clone size, D gene, V gene, J gene, CDR3 protein, CDR3 DNA. D genes are given only for firm matches. Clone size is stated in some rows and not others, as once, few, many or a class when expanded.

clone_size: .
d_call: TRBD1
v_call: TRBV19
j_call: TRBJ1-1
cdr3_aa: CASTSPGGWTEAFF
cdr3_nt: TGTGCCAGTACCTCCCCAGGGGGCTGGACTGAAGCTTTCTTT

clone_size: .
d_call: TRBD1
v_call: TRBV10-2
j_call: TRBJ1-3
cdr3_aa: CASRSGTGASGNTIYF
cdr3_nt: TGCGCCAGCCGTTCCGGGACAGGGGCCTCTGGAAACACCATATATTTT

clone_size: .
d_call: TRBD2
v_call: TRBV10-1
j_call: TRBJ2-2
cdr3_aa: CASSRGLAGELFF
cdr3_nt: TGCGCCAGCAGTCGAGGACTAGCCGGGGAGCTGTTTTTT

clone_size: .
d_call: TRBD1
v_call: TRBV5-4
j_call: TRBJ1-6
cdr3_aa: CASSLTGGGSPLHF
cdr3_nt: TGTGCCAGCAGCTTGACAGGGGGTGGTTCACCCCTCCACTTT

clone_size: .
d_call: TRBD1
v_call: TRBV24-1
j_call: TRBJ2-2
cdr3_aa: CATSDPGTGFTGELFF
cdr3_nt: TGTGCCACCAGTGATCCCGGGACAGGATTCACCGGGGAGCTGTTTTTT

clone_size: .
d_call: .
v_call: TRBV12-3/TRBV12-4
j_call: TRBJ2-4
cdr3_aa: CASTEGRDGIQYF
cdr3_nt: TGTGCCAGCACCGAGGGGCGGGACGGCATTCAGTACTTC

clone_size: .
d_call: TRBD1
v_call: TRBV6-6
j_call: TRBJ2-5
cdr3_aa: CASSHGTGGQETQYF
cdr3_nt: TGTGCCAGCAGCCACGGGACAGGGGGGCAAGAGACCCAGTACTTC

clone_size: .
d_call: TRBD2
v_call: TRBV13
j_call: TRBJ2-7
cdr3_aa: CASSLGLASYEQYF
cdr3_nt: TGTGCCAGCAGCTTAGGACTAGCGAGCTACGAGCAGTACTTC

clone_size: once
d_call: TRBD1
v_call: TRBV27
j_call: TRBJ2-6
cdr3_aa: CASSFGDRGSGANVLTF
cdr3_nt: TGTGCCAGCAGTTTTGGTGACAGGGGGTCTGGGGCCAACGTCCTGACTTTC

clone_size: once
d_call: .
v_call: TRBV18
j_call: TRBJ1-4
cdr3_aa: CASSPPQGGEKLFF
cdr3_nt: TGTGCCAGCTCACCACCCCAGGGCGGCGAAAAACTGTTTTTT

clone_size: .
d_call: .
v_call: TRBV5-4
j_call: TRBJ2-1
cdr3_aa: CASSPGPGNYNEQFF
cdr3_nt: TGTGCCAGCAGCCCTGGGCCAGGGAATTACAATGAGCAGTTCTTC

clone_size: few
d_call: TRBD1
v_call: TRBV6-5
j_call: TRBJ1-2
cdr3_aa: CASSRTGGGSGYTF
cdr3_nt: TGTGCCAGCAGTCGGACAGGGGGCGGGTCTGGCTACACCTTC

clone_size: .
d_call: .
v_call: TRBV28
j_call: TRBJ2-2
cdr3_aa: CASSPWGEEGTGELFF
cdr3_nt: TGTGCCAGCAGTCCATGGGGGGAGGAAGGCACCGGGGAGCTGTTTTTT

clone_size: once
d_call: .
v_call: TRBV2
j_call: TRBJ1-5
cdr3_aa: CASSQQFGQPQHF
cdr3_nt: TGTGCCAGCAGTCAACAGTTCGGTCAGCCCCAGCATTTT

clone_size: .
d_call: .
v_call: TRBV19
j_call: TRBJ1-1
cdr3_aa: CASSIDQGRNTEAFF
cdr3_nt: TGTGCCAGTAGTATTGACCAGGGCCGAAACACTGAAGCTTTCTTT

clone_size: .
d_call: TRBD1
v_call: TRBV7-3
j_call: TRBJ1-6
cdr3_aa: CASSLGQLDSPLHF
cdr3_nt: TGTGCCAGCAGCTTGGGACAGCTTGATTCACCCCTCCACTTT

clone_size: .
d_call: TRBD1
v_call: TRBV11-2
j_call: TRBJ2-5
cdr3_aa: CASSLGQGTETQYF
cdr3_nt: TGTGCCAGCAGCTTGGGACAGGGGACGGAGACCCAGTACTTC

clone_size: .
d_call: .
v_call: TRBV5-1
j_call: TRBJ1-1
cdr3_aa: CASSLEQDTEAFF
cdr3_nt: TGCGCCAGCAGCTTGGAACAGGACACTGAAGCTTTCTTT

clone_size: .
d_call: .
v_call: TRBV6-5
j_call: TRBJ1-5
cdr3_aa: CASSYSGMARHQPQHF
cdr3_nt: TGTGCCAGCAGTTATTCAGGGATGGCCCGCCATCAGCCCCAGCATTTT

clone_size: once
d_call: .
v_call: TRBV18
j_call: TRBJ1-2
cdr3_aa: CASSPVTGSSYGYTF
cdr3_nt: TGTGCCAGCTCACCCGTGACAGGATCTAGCTATGGCTACACCTTC

clone_size: .
d_call: TRBD2
v_call: TRBV27
j_call: TRBJ2-7
cdr3_aa: CASSSRTSGGVAYEQYF
cdr3_nt: TGTGCCAGCAGTTCACGGACTAGCGGGGGGGTCGCCTACGAGCAGTACTTC

clone_size: .
d_call: .
v_call: TRBV7-9
j_call: TRBJ2-1
cdr3_aa: CASSLVTGNEQFF
cdr3_nt: TGTGCCAGCAGCTTAGTTACGGGGAATGAGCAGTTCTTC

clone_size: .
d_call: TRBD2
v_call: TRBV5-1
j_call: TRBJ2-2
cdr3_aa: CASSPRTSGSRGTGELFF
cdr3_nt: TGCGCCAGCAGCCCCCGGACTAGCGGGAGTCGGGGCACCGGGGAGCTGTTTTTT

clone_size: .
d_call: .
v_call: TRBV9
j_call: TRBJ2-1
cdr3_aa: CASSVVTGGHDEQFF
cdr3_nt: TGTGCCAGCAGCGTAGTAACGGGGGGCCACGATGAGCAGTTCTTC

clone_size: .
d_call: .
v_call: TRBV7-9
j_call: TRBJ1-5
cdr3_aa: CASSLNFDGTGGNQPQHF
cdr3_nt: TGTGCCAGCAGCTTAAATTTTGACGGTACGGGGGGCAATCAGCCCCAGCATTTT

clone_size: .
d_call: TRBD2
v_call: TRBV11-2
j_call: TRBJ2-7
cdr3_aa: CASSLVQASGLFSYEQYF
cdr3_nt: TGTGCCAGCAGCTTAGTCCAGGCTAGCGGGCTATTCTCCTACGAGCAGTACTTC

clone_size: .
d_call: .
v_call: TRBV28
j_call: TRBJ2-1
cdr3_aa: CASSPTDRLREQFF
cdr3_nt: TGTGCCAGCAGTCCAACCGACAGGCTACGCGAGCAGTTCTTC

clone_size: .
d_call: .
v_call: TRBV6-2/TRBV6-3
j_call: TRBJ2-3
cdr3_aa: CASSTISDTQYF
cdr3_nt: TGTGCCAGCAGTACAATTTCCGATACGCAGTATTTT

clone_size: .
d_call: TRBD2
v_call: TRBV7-6
j_call: TRBJ2-3
cdr3_aa: CASSARLAGPVPDTQYF
cdr3_nt: TGTGCCAGCAGCGCCCGACTAGCGGGTCCCGTACCAGATACGCAGTATTTT

clone_size: .
d_call: .
v_call: TRBV27
j_call: TRBJ1-6
cdr3_aa: CASREYNSPLHF
cdr3_nt: TGTGCCAGCCGGGAGTATAATTCACCCCTCCACTTT

clone_size: .
d_call: .
v_call: TRBV18
j_call: TRBJ1-5
cdr3_aa: CASSPQVHQPQHF
cdr3_nt: TGTGCCAGCTCACCGCAGGTTCATCAGCCCCAGCATTTT

clone_size: .
d_call: TRBD1
v_call: TRBV4-1
j_call: TRBJ1-4
cdr3_aa: CASSLRGPGGVRGNEKLFF
cdr3_nt: TGCGCCAGCAGCCTCAGGGGGCCTGGAGGGGTCCGCGGGAATGAAAAACTGTTTTTT

clone_size: .
d_call: .
v_call: TRBV7-5
j_call: TRBJ2-7
cdr3_aa: CVRSRTLGGTETTYEQYF
cdr3_nt: TGTGTCAGAAGCCGAACGTTAGGAGGGACAGAGACAACCTACGAGCAGTACTTC

clone_size: once
d_call: .
v_call: TRBV23-1
j_call: TRBJ2-5
cdr3_aa: CASSHLRKTVETQYF
cdr3_nt: TGCGCCAGCAGTCACCTAAGAAAAACAGTGGAGACCCAGTACTTC

clone_size: .
d_call: .
v_call: TRBV5-1
j_call: TRBJ2-7
cdr3_aa: CASSPSAGISYEQYF
cdr3_nt: TGCGCCAGCAGCCCCTCTGCGGGAATATCCTACGAGCAGTACTTC

clone_size: .
d_call: .
v_call: TRBV11-3
j_call: TRBJ1-1
cdr3_aa: CASSPGGTGSRNTEAFF
cdr3_nt: TGTGCCAGCAGCCCCGGGGGGACGGGGTCTAGGAACACTGAAGCTTTCTTT

clone_size: .
d_call: .
v_call: TRBV7-9
j_call: TRBJ1-1
cdr3_aa: CASRPYSGRSMNTEAFF
cdr3_nt: TGTGCCAGCAGGCCCTACAGCGGCCGATCGATGAACACTGAAGCTTTCTTT

clone_size: .
d_call: .
v_call: TRBV18
j_call: TRBJ1-6
cdr3_aa: CASFSPGSPLHF
cdr3_nt: TGTGCCAGCTTCTCGCCCGGGTCACCCCTCCACTTT

clone_size: .
d_call: TRBD2
v_call: TRBV4-3
j_call: TRBJ2-1
cdr3_aa: CASSQFRTSGSMFF
cdr3_nt: TGCGCCAGCAGCCAATTCCGGACTAGCGGGAGTATGTTCTTC